Below, 28 T cell receptor beta chains from the same sample are listed, as sequenced in a study of identical twins' blood T cells. TCRdb passed the 5' RACE reads through MiXCR, listing each CDR3 protein once. The data hold hundreds of thousands of distinct CDR3 sequences, with 28% observed a single time. The sample comprised PBMCs. All receptors derive from a woman between 18 and 55 years old in good health.

The gene calls are TRBV7-9 and TRBJ2-1, with 15 bases matching TRBD2. From germline, CDR1 is SEHNR and CDR2 FQNEAQ (reference sequence). The ends lost 2 bases at V and 14 bases at J; junction bases unmatched: 13. The CDR3 consists of 17 residues. The DNA of the CDR3 is TGTGCCAGCAGCTTATTGGGGCCACCGGGACTAGCGGGAGGCGAGTTCTTC. Protein sequence: CASSLLGPPGLAGGEFF.

The chain has TRBV7-9 and TRBJ1-1; D unresolved. The V gene's germline CDR1 is SEHNR and CDR2 FQNEAQ (reference sequence). CDR3 length equals 14 residues. Trimming removed 4 bases at V and 10 bases at J, with 19 bases between. The CDR3 nucleotides read TGTGCCAGCAGCTCCACCCATATCACGGTGGGAGCTTTCTTT. Amino acid sequence: CASSSTHITVGAFF. Full variable domain (outside the CDR3, taken from reference TRBV7-9 and TRBJ1-1): DTGVSQNPRHKITKRGQNVTFRCDPISEHNRLYWYRQTLGQGPEFLTYFQNEAQLEKSRLLSDRFSAERPKGSFSTLEIQRTEQGDSAMYLCASSSTHITVGAFFGQGTRLTVV.

This clonotype has more than one count but fewer than ten. V gene TRBV20-1 combines with J gene TRBJ2-7; 7 bases map to TRBD1. The germline V gene has CDR1 DFQATT and CDR2 SNEGSKA (reference sequence). Trimming cost V 6 bases and J 5 bases; bases outside gene matches: 7. The CDR3 is 12 amino acids. The CDR3 protein is CSATRTGDEQYF. CDR3 DNA: TGCAGTGCGACACGAACAGGGGACGAGCAGTACTTC.

The chain carries TRBV2 and TRBJ2-4; 10 bases fit TRBD1. CDR1 is SNHLY, CDR2 FYNNEI, per germline. This CDR3 comprises 15 residues. With 5 bases clipped from V and 2 bases from J, the junction kept 3 bases outside the gene matches. The DNA for the CDR3 is TGTGCCAGCAGTTCGGACAGGGGGACCAAAAACATTCAGTACTTC. Translating gives CASSSDRGTKNIQYF.

The chain has TRBV14 and TRBJ2-7; D may be TRBD2 (6 bases). The CDR3 consists of 13 residues. CDR1 is SGHDN and CDR2 is FVKESK in the germline V gene. V gave up 5 bases and J gave up 6 bases, with 14 bases separating them. CDR3 nucleotide sequence: TGTGCCAGCAGCTTCGCCGGGACTTCCGAGCAGTACTTC. This translates into CASSFAGTSEQYF.

This clonotype came up a few times. The chain employs TRBV20-1 and TRBJ1-1; 7 nucleotides agree with TRBD1. V trimming: 5 bases; J trimming: 2 bases; junction bases outside the gene matches: 11. Germline-derived CDR1 and CDR2 are DFQATT and SNEGSKA (reference sequence). The length of the CDR3 is 15 residues. The CDR3 loop reads CSALLPGQRNTEAFF. Written as DNA, the CDR3 is TGCAGTGCTCTCCTGCCGGGACAGCGAAACACTGAAGCTTTCTTT.

The table lists this clonotype with a few counts. The genes are TRBV18 and TRBJ1-1; D not resolved. The CDR3 runs to 15 residues. Trimming cost V 2 bases and J 4 bases, with 14 bases left between them. CDR1 KGHSH and CDR2 LQKENI come from the germline V gene. The CDR3 loop is CASSPGVASGTEAFF. The CDR3 DNA follows: TGTGCCAGCTCACCAGGGGTCGCATCCGGCACTGAAGCTTTCTTT.

A note on this clonotype: The conserved phenylalanine or tryptophan is not found at the CDR3 terminus, so this likely reflects a read error. The chain joins TRBV5-1 to TRBJ1-1; D might be TRBD1 (6 bases). The CDR3 sequence is 15 residues long. Trimming removed 0 bases at V and 6 bases at J, with 15 bases between. Germline CDR1 is SGHRS and CDR2 is YFSETQ. CDR3 bases: TGCGCCAGCAGCTTGGAGGTGACAGGCAACGCTGAAGCTTTCCTT. It translates to CASSLEVTGNAEAFL.

On this clonotype: This clone may be a read error of a much larger clone one base away. Here the CDR3 DNA reads TGCGCCAGCAGCCGAGTTGATGGTGAAGCTTTCTTT. Protein sequence: CASSRVDGEAFF. The chain carries TRBV4-3 and TRBJ1-1; unclear D gene. The CDR3 extends over 12 amino acids. Germline loops: CDR1 LGHNA, CDR2 YSLEER. Trimming removed 4 bases from V and 7 bases from J, with 10 bases in between.

The chain joins TRBV14 to TRBJ2-1, with no clear D. This CDR3 region has 12 residues. V shed 4 bases and J shed 8 bases, with 9 bases lying between them. Germline V lookup: CDR1 SGHDN, CDR2 FVKESK. The CDR3 protein is CASSPSRYEQFF. In DNA, the CDR3 is TGTGCCAGCAGCCCCTCACGGTATGAGCAGTTCTTC.

The genes are TRBV5-1 and TRBJ2-1, with D unclear. With 0 bases removed from V and 5 bases from J, the gap between germline ends came to 6 bases. From germline, CDR1 is SGHRS and CDR2 YFSETQ. The CDR3 loop spans 13 amino acids. The CDR3 here is CASSLDSHNEQFF. The CDR3 DNA follows: TGCGCCAGCAGCTTGGACAGTCACAATGAGCAGTTCTTC.

This clonotype was detected ten times or more. This chain connects TRBV12-3 or TRBV12-4 to TRBJ1-2, with 7 bases that match TRBD1. The V gene end was trimmed by 1 base and the J gene end by 4 bases; junction bases not matched to a gene: 6. This CDR3 comprises 15 residues. CDR3 region: CASSLGQGGRYGYTF. The CDR3 DNA reads as TGTGCCAGCAGTTTAGGTCAGGGGGGCCGCTATGGCTACACCTTC.

In its sample, this clonotype was seen many times. The gene calls are TRBV20-1 and TRBJ2-1; TRBD2 matches 12 bases. Germline V lookup: CDR1 DFQATT, CDR2 SNEGSKA (reference sequence). After removal of 0 bases from V and 7 bases from J, the junction contained 10 bases not matched to a gene. The CDR3 consists of 17 residues. The CDR3 DNA follows: TGCAGTGCTAGAGATGAGACCGGACTAGCGGGGTCAAATGAGCAGTTCTTC. Its protein product is CSARDETGLAGSNEQFF.

This rearrangement joins TRBV29-1 to TRBJ2-7; D uncertain. CDR1 is SQVTM, CDR2 ANQGSEA, per germline. The CDR3 loop spans 11 amino acids. Trimming stripped 2 bases from V and 3 bases from J, with 5 bases between. This CDR3 is CSVEWHYEQYF. Here the CDR3 DNA reads TGCAGCGTTGAATGGCACTACGAGCAGTACTTC.

There are a few counts of this clonotype. This chain joins TRBV5-1 and TRBJ2-1; 7 bases fit TRBD1. This CDR3 is built from 14 residues. Trimming took 0 bases from V and 5 from J; bases not matched to a gene: 2. The germline CDR1 and CDR2 sequences are SGHRS and YFSETQ. The CDR3 bases are TGCGCCAGCAGCTTGGCGACAGGGAACAATGAGCAGTTCTTC. Translation: CASSLATGNNEQFF.

The genes are TRBV6-1 and TRBJ1-6; D is uncertain. CDR1 and CDR2 (germline): MNHNS, SASEGT. Trimming left V 2 bases short and J 7 bases short, with 9 bases between. This CDR3 spans 14 amino acids. In DNA form, the CDR3 reads TGTGCCAGCAGTGAACCCAGTTTCAATTCACCCCTCCACTTT. Translated, it gives CASSEPSFNSPLHF.

There are a few counts of this clonotype. The gene calls are TRBV3-1 and TRBJ1-1; D ambiguous. From germline, CDR1 is LGHDT and CDR2 YNNKEL (reference sequence). The CDR3 has 13 amino acids. V was cut by 2 bases and J by 0 bases, with 4 bases left in between. The CDR3 nucleotides read TGTGCCAGCAGCCAACGCTTGAACACTGAAGCTTTCTTT. It translates to CASSQRLNTEAFF. Full variable domain (rest looked up from reference TRBV3-1 and TRBJ1-1): DTAVSQTPKYLVTQMGNDKSIKCEQNLGHDTMYWYKQDSKKFLKIMFSYNNKELIINETVPNRFSPKSPDKAHLNLHINSLELGDSAVYFCASSQRLNTEAFFGQGTRLTVV.

This clonotype occurred a few times. This chain connects TRBV4-3 to TRBJ2-2; 9 bases line up with TRBD1. This CDR3 spans 16 amino acids. The V and J ends lost 4 bases and 7 bases, in that order; junction bases with no gene match: 10. Per the germline V gene, CDR1 is LGHNA and CDR2 is YSLEER. The CDR3 spells CASSRHRDRANGELFF. CDR3 DNA sequence: TGCGCCAGCAGCCGTCACCGGGACAGGGCTAACGGGGAGCTGTTTTTT.

The sample holds a few counts of this clonotype. This chain connects TRBV20-1 to TRBJ2-2, with 8 bases matching TRBD1. The V segment lost 6 bases and the J segment 5 bases; nucleotides outside the gene matches: 8. This CDR3 is built from 14 residues. CDR1 and CDR2 (germline): DFQATT, SNEGSKA (reference sequence). In DNA form, the CDR3 reads TGCAGTGCGAGACACAGGGGGAGGACCGGGGAGCTGTTTTTT. As protein: CSARHRGRTGELFF.

This clonotype was seen only once. The rearrangement uses TRBV7-8 and TRBJ1-1; TRBD1 is a possible D gene (6 bases). The germline V and J ends were trimmed by 1 base and 1 base, with 10 bases remaining between them. Germline CDR1 is SGHVS and CDR2 is FQNEAQ. This CDR3 has 15 residues. The CDR3 spells CASSLVNRENTEAFF. The CDR3 DNA sequence: TGTGCCAGCAGCTTAGTTAACAGGGAGAACACTGAAGCTTTCTTT.

This clonotype was detected only a few times. The chain combines TRBV18 with TRBJ2-1, with D unresolved. Germline values: CDR1 KGHSH, CDR2 LQKENI. Trimming stripped 4 bases from V and 7 bases from J, with 11 bases between. The CDR3 runs to 13 residues. CDR3 protein: CASSRGRLNEQFF. The CDR3 bases are TGTGCCAGCTCACGCGGACGGCTAAATGAGCAGTTCTTC. The variable domain in full, with the rest retrieved from reference TRBV18 and TRBJ2-1, is NAGVMQNPRHLVRRRGQEARLRCSPMKGHSHVYWYRQLPEEGLKFMVYLQKENIIDESGMPKERFSAEFPKEGPSILRIQQVVRGDSAAYFCASSRGRLNEQFFGPGTRLTVL.

This clonotype was detected many times. The chain couples TRBV10-3 to TRBJ1-3; TRBD1 might be the D (5 bases). V was trimmed by 3 bases and J by 3 bases, leaving 12 bases between them. CDR3 length: 15 amino acids. CDR1 and CDR2 (germline): ENHRY, SYGVKD. DNA of the CDR3: TGTGCCATCAGTGAAGCGCGACAGTATGGAAACACCATATATTTT. Its protein is CAISEARQYGNTIYF.

In its sample, this clonotype was seen a few times. The V call is TRBV25-1, the J call TRBJ2-3; D might be TRBD2 (5 bases). Looked up from germline, CDR1 is MGHDK and CDR2 is SYGVNS. The CDR3 contains 13 residues. Trimming shortened V by 4 bases and J by 2 bases, and 7 bases separated the two germline ends. The CDR3 is CASSAGVTDTQYF. In nucleotides, the CDR3 is TGTGCCAGCAGTGCCGGGGTCACAGATACGCAGTATTTT.

In this sample, this clonotype turned up a few times. The chain joins TRBV11-3 to TRBJ1-6; possibly TRBD1 for D (5 bases). This CDR3 has 17 amino acids. V dropped 0 bases and J dropped 5 bases, with 14 bases sitting between them. Germline loops: CDR1 SGHNT, CDR2 YENEEA. CDR3 nucleotides: TGTGCCAGCAGCTTAGATTCTTTGACAGCCGATAATTCACCCCTCCACTTT. The encoded protein is CASSLDSLTADNSPLHF.

The rearrangement uses TRBV18 and TRBJ2-3; unclear D gene. The CDR3 is made up of 11 amino acids. V was pared by 3 bases and J by 7 bases, with 5 bases between. Germline V gene data show CDR1 as KGHSH and CDR2 as LQKENI. The CDR3 protein is CASSPRYTQYF. In DNA, the CDR3 is TGTGCCAGCTCACCCCGCTATACGCAGTATTTT.

There are a few counts of this clonotype. The chain has TRBV6-1 and TRBJ2-3; TRBD1 aligns across 7 bases. With V trimmed by 4 bases and J by 2 bases, 9 bases remained unmatched. Germline loops: CDR1 MNHNS, CDR2 SASEGT. This CDR3 has 16 amino acids. The CDR3 is CASSGTPGQFTDTQYF. DNA of the CDR3: TGTGCCAGCAGTGGAACCCCGGGACAGTTCACAGATACGCAGTATTTT.

Of note for this clonotype: A read error may explain this, as a much larger clone is one base away. The rearrangement joins TRBV29-1 to TRBJ1-1, with D possibly TRBD1 on 5 matching bases. The CDR3 has 14 amino acids. V was shortened by 4 bases and J by 1 base, with 13 bases between the two germline ends. CDR1 SQVTM and CDR2 ANQGSEA come from the germline V gene. DNA for the CDR3: TGCAGCGTTGCGGGGGGACGGTCGAACACTGAAGCTTTCTTT. Translated, it gives CSVAGGRSNTEAFF.

In its sample, this clonotype was seen a few times. The chain carries TRBV5-4 and TRBJ1-1; TRBD1 matches at 7 bases. Germline V CDR1 and CDR2: SGHNT, YYREEE (reference sequence). After removal of 2 bases from V and 4 bases from J, the junction contained 8 bases not matched to a gene. This CDR3 is built from 15 residues. The CDR3 nucleotides are TGTGCCAGCAGCTTCAGTGGGAGGGGGCGCACTGAAGCTTTCTTT. This sequence encodes CASSFSGRGRTEAFF.